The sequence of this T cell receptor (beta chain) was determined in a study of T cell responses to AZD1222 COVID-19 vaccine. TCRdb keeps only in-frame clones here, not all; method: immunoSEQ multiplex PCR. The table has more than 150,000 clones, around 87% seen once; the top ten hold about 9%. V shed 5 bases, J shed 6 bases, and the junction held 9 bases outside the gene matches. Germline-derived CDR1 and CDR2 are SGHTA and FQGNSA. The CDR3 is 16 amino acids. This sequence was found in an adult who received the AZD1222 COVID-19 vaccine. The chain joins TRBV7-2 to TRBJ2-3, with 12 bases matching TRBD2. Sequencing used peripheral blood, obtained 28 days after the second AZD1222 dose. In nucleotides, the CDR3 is TGTGCCAGCAGCCCTGGACTAGCGGGGCCTCTGGATACGCAGTATTTT. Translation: CASSPGLAGPLDTQYF.